Given below is one TCR beta chain in context. The read terminates 3 residues before the CDR3 end, so the remaining end is supplied by the germline J gene. Germline-derived CDR1 and CDR2 are DFQATT and SNEGSKA (reference sequence). The CDR3 spans 15 residues. The ends lost 7 bases at V and 3 bases at J; junction bases unmatched: 9. Data came from immunoSEQ multiplex PCR; TCRdb stores just in-frame clones and leaves some out. Recorded for this sample: tens of thousands of clones. Cervical HPV DNA detected by MY09/MY11 PCR, typed by dot-blot. This record comes from a study of T cells in women clearing cervical HPV infection. Across the whole study: HLA type could not be excluded as a confounder.

The chain is built from TRBV20-1 and TRBJ1-5; TRBD1 matches 10 bases. This TCR derives from a woman between 18 and 70 years old with a cervical HPV16 infection that either progressed to CIN3+ or cleared (not recorded which). The sample comprised blood buffy coat. CDR3 in amino acids: CSVSPGQGPNQPQHF. The covered CDR3 bases are TGCAGTGTTTCCCCGGGACAGGGGCCCAATCAGCCC.